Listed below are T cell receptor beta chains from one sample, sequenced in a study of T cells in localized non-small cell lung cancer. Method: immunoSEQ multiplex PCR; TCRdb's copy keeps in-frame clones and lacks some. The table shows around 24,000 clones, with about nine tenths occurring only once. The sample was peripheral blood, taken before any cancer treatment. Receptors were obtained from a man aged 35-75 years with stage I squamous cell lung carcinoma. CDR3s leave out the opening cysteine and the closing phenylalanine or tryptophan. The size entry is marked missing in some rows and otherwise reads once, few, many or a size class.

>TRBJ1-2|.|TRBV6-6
ASSYPSENYGYT
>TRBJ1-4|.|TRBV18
ASTETRQTGYEKLF
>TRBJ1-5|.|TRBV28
ASRGTVGQPQH
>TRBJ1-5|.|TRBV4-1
ASSQAVHSNQPQH
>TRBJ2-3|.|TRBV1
TSSQRDTQY
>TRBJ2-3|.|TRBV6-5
ASHRGGSTDTQY
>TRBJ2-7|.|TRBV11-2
ASSSGLSYEQY
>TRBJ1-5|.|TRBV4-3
ASSQYHLSNQPQH
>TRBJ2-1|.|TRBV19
ASSIAGVNEQF
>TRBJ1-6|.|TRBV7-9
ASSLEVWGRGNSPLH
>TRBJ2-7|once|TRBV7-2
ASSLGTGPSYEQY
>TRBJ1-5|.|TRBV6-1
ASSEWGLGGQPQH
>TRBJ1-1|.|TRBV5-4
ASSPGIGGSDTEAF
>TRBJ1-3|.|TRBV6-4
ASSERDTHLLGNTIY
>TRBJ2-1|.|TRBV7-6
ASSLGGGTRDEQF
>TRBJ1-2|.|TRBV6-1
ASSAQEGGYYT
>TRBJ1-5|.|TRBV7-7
ASSSASDQPQH
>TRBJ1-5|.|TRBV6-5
ASRSAGPAYPQH
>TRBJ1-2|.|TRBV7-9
ASSLEGNYGYT
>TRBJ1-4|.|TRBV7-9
ASSSYRGRNEKLF
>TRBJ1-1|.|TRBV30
AWRRTGMNTEAF
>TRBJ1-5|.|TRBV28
ASTEGNQPQH